Described below is a single T cell receptor (beta chain) sequence and its context. Antigen: not known. Time point meaning: newly diagnosed, previously untreated cHL patient sample. PBMCs from untreated, newly diagnosed classical Hodgkin lymphoma were comparison samples. This sample is part of a study of PD-1 blockade in classical Hodgkin lymphoma. Regarding the study as a whole: Relapsed/refractory patients reportedly had lower baseline diversity than newly diagnosed patients.

This CDR3 is 15 amino acids long. V lost 4 bases to trimming and J lost 7 bases; unmatched junction nucleotides: 8. Germline loops: CDR1 SGHTA, CDR2 FQGTGA. Clones were sequenced by immunoSEQ multiplex PCR, and TCRdb holds only the in-frame ones, with some missing. The profile shows about 7,000 clones, about 79% of them singletons. Sequencing input: peripheral blood mononuclear cells (PBMCs). The V call is TRBV7-3, the J call TRBJ2-2; 8 nucleotides match TRBD2. This TCR derives from a human donor with classical Hodgkin lymphoma. The CDR3 is CASSSPGLVNGELFF. In DNA, the CDR3 is TGTGCCAGCAGCTCACCGGGACTAGTAAACGGGGAGCTGTTTTTT.